This T cell receptor beta chain appears in the sequencing data of a study of technical replicates of blood from a few donors. Method: immunoSEQ multiplex PCR; TCRdb's copy keeps in-frame clones and lacks some. The sample shows about 85,000 clones, about 94% of them seen only once. The V gene's germline CDR1 is SEHNR and CDR2 FQNEAQ (reference sequence). J gave up 4 bases and V 5 bases, and 6 bases lay outside the gene matches. CDR3 length: 15 amino acids. Sequencing used T cells isolated from PBMCs. The TCR sequence derives from a human donor in good health. This chain uses TRBV7-9 with TRBJ2-2; 8 bases map to TRBD2. The CDR3: CASSAARGVTGELFF. The CDR3 DNA follows: TGTGCCAGCAGCGCGGCGCGGGGGGTCACCGGGGAGCTGTTTTTT.